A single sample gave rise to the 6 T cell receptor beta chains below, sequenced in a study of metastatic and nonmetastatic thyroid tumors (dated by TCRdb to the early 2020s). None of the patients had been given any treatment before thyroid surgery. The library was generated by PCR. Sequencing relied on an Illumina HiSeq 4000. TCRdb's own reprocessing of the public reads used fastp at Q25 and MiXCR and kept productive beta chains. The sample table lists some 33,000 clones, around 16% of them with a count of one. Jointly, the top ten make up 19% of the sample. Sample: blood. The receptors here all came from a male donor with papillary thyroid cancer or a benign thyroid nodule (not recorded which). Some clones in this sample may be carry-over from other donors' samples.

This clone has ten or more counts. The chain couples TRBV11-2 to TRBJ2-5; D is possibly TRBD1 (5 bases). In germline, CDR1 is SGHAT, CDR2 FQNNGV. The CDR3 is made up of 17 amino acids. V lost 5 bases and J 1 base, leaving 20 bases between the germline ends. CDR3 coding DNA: TGTGCCAGCAGCCTCCACTACGGGTCAGGGCCCCAAGAGACCCAGTACTTC. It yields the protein CASSLHYGSGPQETQYF. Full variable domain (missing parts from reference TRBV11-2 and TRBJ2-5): EAGVAQSPRYKIIEKRQSVAFWCNPISGHATLYWYQQILGQGPKLLIQFQNNGVVDDSQLPKDRFSAERLKGVDSTLKIQPAKLEDSAVYLCASSLHYGSGPQETQYFGPGTRLLVL.

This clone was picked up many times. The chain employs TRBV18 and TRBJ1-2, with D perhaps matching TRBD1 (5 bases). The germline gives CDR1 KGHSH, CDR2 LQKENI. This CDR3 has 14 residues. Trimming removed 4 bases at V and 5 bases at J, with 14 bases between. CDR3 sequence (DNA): TGTGCCAGCTCACTCCAGGGCAGTGGTTATGGCTACACCTTC. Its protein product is CASSLQGSGYGYTF.

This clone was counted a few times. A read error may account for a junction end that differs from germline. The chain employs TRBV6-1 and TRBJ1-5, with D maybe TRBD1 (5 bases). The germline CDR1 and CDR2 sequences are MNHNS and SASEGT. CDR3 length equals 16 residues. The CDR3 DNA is TGTGCCAGCAGTGCAGGGAACAGTGGAAACAATCATCCCCAGCATTTT. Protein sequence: CASSAGNSGNNHPQHF.

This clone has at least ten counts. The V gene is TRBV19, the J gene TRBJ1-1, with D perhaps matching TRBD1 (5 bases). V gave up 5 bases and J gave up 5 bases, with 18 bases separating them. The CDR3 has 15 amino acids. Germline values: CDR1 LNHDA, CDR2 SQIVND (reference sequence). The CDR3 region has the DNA TGTGCCAGTAGTGTCGGGGCAAACAAGAGGACTGAAGCTTTCTTT. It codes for CASSVGANKRTEAFF.

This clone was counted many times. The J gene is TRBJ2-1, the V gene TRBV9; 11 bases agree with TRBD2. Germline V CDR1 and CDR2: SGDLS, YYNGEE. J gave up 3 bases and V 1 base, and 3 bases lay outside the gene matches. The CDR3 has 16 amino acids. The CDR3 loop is CASSVFSGGGYNEQFF. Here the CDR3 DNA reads TGTGCCAGCAGCGTATTTAGCGGGGGGGGCTACAATGAGCAGTTCTTC.

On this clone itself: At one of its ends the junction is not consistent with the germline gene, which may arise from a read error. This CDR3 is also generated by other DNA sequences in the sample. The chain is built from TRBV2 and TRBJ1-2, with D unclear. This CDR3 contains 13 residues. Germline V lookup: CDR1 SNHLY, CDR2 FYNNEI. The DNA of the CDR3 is TGTGCTAGCAGTTTTGGGTCAAACTATGGCTACACCTTC. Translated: CASSFGSNYGYTF.